This entry lists 6 T cell receptor beta chains sequenced from one sample in a study of identical twins. TCRdb passed the 5' RACE reads through MiXCR, listing each CDR3 protein once. The data contain 420,000 or so distinct CDR3 sequences, approximately 17% of them singletons. Input material: naive T cells sorted from blood. These TCRs come from a man aged 50 to 60 in good health.

This clonotype was observed many times. V is TRBV11-2 and J is TRBJ2-1; no definite D call. V was cut by 4 bases and J by 8 bases, with 3 bases left in between. CDR1 is SGHAT, CDR2 FQNNGV, per germline. This CDR3 comprises 10 residues. CDR3 coding DNA: TGTGCCAGCAGCTCGTATGAGCAGTTCTTC. Protein: CASSSYEQFF.

A few counts support this clonotype. This rearrangement joins TRBV9 to TRBJ2-5, with D unclear. V lost 0 bases, J lost 0 bases, and 9 bases lay in between. Per the germline V gene, CDR1 is SGDLS and CDR2 is YYNGEE. This CDR3 has 15 residues. This CDR3 reads CASSVGQRDQETQYF. The CDR3 DNA reads TGTGCCAGCAGCGTAGGCCAGCGTGACCAAGAGACCCAGTACTTC.

This chain connects TRBV30 to TRBJ1-5; no clear D. There are 13 residues in the CDR3. V dropped 1 base and J dropped 0 bases, with 4 bases sitting between them. The germline V gene has CDR1 GTSNPN and CDR2 SVGIG (reference sequence). CDR3 amino acids: CAWSANSNQPQHF. The CDR3 coding sequence is TGTGCCTGGAGTGCGAATAGCAATCAGCCCCAGCATTTT.

This clonotype showed up many times. This chain connects TRBV28 to TRBJ1-5; 9 bases match TRBD1. This CDR3 comprises 17 residues. V was pared by 3 bases and J by 0 bases, with 6 bases of the junction left unmatched. Germline CDR1 MDHEN, CDR2 SYDVKM. The CDR3 coding sequence is TGTGCCAGCAGTTTGGGACAGGGTCTCTATAGCAATCAGCCCCAGCATTTT. Its protein product is CASSLGQGLYSNQPQHF.

This clonotype showed up many times. This chain joins TRBV29-1 and TRBJ2-1, with D perhaps matching TRBD2 (6 bases). V was clipped by 8 bases and J by 7 bases, with 15 bases between them. Germline values: CDR1 SQVTM, CDR2 ANQGSEA. CDR3 length: 12 amino acids. Here the CDR3 DNA reads TGCAGCCATAGGGCGGGGATTAATGAGCAGTTCTTC. Residues: CSHRAGINEQFF.

The table lists this clonotype with a count of one. The DNA of the CDR3 is TGTGCCAGCAGCCAAGATGATGGACAGGGAGGAAAGCAGTTCTTC. It specifies CASSQDDGQGGKQFF. This chain uses TRBV14 with TRBJ2-1; 8 bases match TRBD1. Germline CDR1 and CDR2: SGHDN and FVKESK. With V trimmed by 0 bases and J by 11 bases, 9 bases remained unmatched. The CDR3 has 15 residues.